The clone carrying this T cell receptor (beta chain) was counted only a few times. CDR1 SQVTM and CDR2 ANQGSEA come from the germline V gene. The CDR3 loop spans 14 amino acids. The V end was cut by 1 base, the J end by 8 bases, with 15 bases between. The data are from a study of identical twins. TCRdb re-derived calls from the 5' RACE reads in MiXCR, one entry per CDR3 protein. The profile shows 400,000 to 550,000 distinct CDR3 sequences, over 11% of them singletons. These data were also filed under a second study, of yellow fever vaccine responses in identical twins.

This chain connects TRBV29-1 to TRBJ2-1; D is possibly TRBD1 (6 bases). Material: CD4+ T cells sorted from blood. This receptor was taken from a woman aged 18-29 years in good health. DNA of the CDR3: TGCAGCGTTGAAGGGGCCAGGGGAGCGGATGAGCAGTTCTTC. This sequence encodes CSVEGARGADEQFF.